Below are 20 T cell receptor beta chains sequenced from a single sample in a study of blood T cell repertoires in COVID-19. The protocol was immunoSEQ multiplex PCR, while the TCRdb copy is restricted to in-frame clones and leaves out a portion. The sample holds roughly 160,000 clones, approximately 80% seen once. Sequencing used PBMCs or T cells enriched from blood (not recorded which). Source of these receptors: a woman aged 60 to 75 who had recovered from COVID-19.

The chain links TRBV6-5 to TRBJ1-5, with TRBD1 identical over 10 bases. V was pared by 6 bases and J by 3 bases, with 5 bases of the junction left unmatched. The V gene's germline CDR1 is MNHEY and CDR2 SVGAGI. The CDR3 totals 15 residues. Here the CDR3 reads CASRGTGAVNQPQHF. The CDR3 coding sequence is TGTGCCAGCAGGGGGACAGGGGCAGTCAATCAGCCCCAGCATTTT.

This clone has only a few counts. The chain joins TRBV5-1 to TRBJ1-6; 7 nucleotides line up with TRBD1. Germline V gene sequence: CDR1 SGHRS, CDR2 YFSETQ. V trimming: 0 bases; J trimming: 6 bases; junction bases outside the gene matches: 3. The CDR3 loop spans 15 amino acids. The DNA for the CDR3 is TGCGCCAGCAGCTTGGAAGCAGGGGGTAATTCACCCCTCCACTTT. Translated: CASSLEAGGNSPLHF.

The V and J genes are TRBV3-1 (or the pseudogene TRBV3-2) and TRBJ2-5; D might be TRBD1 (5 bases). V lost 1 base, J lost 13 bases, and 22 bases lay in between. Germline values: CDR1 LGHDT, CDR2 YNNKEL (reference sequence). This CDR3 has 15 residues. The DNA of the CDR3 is TGTGCCAGCAGCCAAGCTTCGCGGATGGGCCAGGGCCCGTACTTC. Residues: CASSQASRMGQGPYF.

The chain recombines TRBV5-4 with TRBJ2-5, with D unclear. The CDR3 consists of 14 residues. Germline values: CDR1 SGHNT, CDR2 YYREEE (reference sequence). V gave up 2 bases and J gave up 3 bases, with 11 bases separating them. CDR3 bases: TGTGCCAGCAGCTTTTCTTCCTCAGAAGAGACCCAGTACTTC. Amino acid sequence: CASSFSSSEETQYF.

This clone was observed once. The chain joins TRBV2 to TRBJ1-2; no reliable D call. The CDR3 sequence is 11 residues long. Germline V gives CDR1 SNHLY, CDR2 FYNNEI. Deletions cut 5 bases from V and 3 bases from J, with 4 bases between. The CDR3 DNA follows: TGTGCCAGCAGTCCAGACTATGGCTACACCTTC. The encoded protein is CASSPDYGYTF.

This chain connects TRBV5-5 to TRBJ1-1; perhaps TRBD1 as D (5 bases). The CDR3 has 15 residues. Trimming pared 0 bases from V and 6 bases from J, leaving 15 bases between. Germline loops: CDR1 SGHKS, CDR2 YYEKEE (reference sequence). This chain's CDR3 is CASSLAGGGAPEAFF. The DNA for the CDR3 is TGTGCCAGCAGCTTGGCCGGGGGAGGGGCCCCTGAAGCTTTCTTT.

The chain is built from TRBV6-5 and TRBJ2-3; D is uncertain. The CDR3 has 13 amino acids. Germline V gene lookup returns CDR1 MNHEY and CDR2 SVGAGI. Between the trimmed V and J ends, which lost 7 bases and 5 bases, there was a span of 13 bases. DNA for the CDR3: TGTGCCAGCACCGATCCGCCGAGAGATACGCAGTATTTT. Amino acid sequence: CASTDPPRDTQYF.

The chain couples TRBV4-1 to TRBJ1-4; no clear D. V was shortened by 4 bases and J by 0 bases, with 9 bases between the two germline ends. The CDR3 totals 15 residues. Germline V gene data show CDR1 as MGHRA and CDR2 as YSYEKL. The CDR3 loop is CASSLVEATNEKLFF. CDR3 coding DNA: TGCGCCAGCAGCCTAGTCGAAGCAACTAATGAAAAACTGTTTTTT.

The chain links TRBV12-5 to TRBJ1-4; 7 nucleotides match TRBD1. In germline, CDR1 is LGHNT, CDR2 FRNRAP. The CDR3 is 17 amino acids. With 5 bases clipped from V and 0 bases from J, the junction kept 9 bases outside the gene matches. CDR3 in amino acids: CASGLQGSPSTNEKLFF. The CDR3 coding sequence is TGTGCTAGTGGTCTACAGGGGTCGCCATCAACTAATGAAAAACTGTTTTTT. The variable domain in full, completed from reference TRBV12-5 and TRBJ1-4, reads DARVTQTPRHKVTEMGQEVTMRCQPILGHNTVFWYRQTMMQGLELLAYFRNRAPLDDSGMPKDRFSAEMPDATLATLKIQPSEPRDSAVYFCASGLQGSPSTNEKLFFGSGTQLSVL.

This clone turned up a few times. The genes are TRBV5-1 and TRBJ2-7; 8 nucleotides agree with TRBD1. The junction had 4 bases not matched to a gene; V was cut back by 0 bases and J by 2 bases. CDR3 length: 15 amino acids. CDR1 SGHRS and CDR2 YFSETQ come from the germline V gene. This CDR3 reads CASSLEPGGPYEQYF. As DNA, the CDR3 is TGCGCCAGCAGCTTGGAGCCAGGGGGCCCCTACGAGCAGTACTTC. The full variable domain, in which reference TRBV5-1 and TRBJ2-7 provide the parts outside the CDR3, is KAGVTQTPRYLIKTRGQQVTLSCSPISGHRSVSWYQQTPGQGLQFLFEYFSETQRNKGNFPGRFSGRQFSNSRSEMNVSTLELGDSALYLCASSLEPGGPYEQYFGPGTRLTVT.

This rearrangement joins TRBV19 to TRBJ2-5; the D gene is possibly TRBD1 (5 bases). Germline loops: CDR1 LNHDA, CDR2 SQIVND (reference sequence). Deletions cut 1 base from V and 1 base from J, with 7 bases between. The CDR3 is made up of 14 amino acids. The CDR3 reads CASSIGGRQETQYF. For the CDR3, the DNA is TGTGCCAGTAGTATAGGGGGCCGCCAAGAGACCCAGTACTTC.

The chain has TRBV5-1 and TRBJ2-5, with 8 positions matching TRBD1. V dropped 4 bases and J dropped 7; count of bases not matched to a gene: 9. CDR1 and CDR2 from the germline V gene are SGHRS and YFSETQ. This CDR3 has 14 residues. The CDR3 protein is CASSHGQGLGTQYF. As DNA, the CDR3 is TGCGCCAGCAGCCATGGACAGGGCCTTGGGACCCAGTACTTC. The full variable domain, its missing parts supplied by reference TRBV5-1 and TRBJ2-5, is KAGVTQTPRYLIKTRGQQVTLSCSPISGHRSVSWYQQTPGQGLQFLFEYFSETQRNKGNFPGRFSGRQFSNSRSEMNVSTLELGDSALYLCASSHGQGLGTQYFGPGTRLLVL.

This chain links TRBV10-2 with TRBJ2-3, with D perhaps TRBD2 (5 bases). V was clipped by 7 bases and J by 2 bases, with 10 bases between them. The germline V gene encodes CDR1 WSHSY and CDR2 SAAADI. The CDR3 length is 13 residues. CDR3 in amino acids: CASKDSYTDTQYF. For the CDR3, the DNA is TGCGCCAGCAAGGACTCATACACAGATACGCAGTATTTT.

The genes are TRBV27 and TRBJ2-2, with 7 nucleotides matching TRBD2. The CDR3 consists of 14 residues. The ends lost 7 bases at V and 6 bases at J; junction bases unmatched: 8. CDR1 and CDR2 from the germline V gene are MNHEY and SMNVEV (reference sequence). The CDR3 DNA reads TGTGCCAGCAACACGGGGAGGGGTGCCGGGGAGCTGTTTTTT. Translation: CASNTGRGAGELFF.

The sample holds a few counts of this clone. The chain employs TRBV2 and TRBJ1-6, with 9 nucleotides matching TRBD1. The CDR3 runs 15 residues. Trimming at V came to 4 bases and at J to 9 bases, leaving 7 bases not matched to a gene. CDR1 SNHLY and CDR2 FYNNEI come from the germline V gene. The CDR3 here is CASSAADRGTSPLHF. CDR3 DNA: TGTGCCAGCAGTGCTGCGGACAGGGGAACTTCACCCCTCCACTTT.

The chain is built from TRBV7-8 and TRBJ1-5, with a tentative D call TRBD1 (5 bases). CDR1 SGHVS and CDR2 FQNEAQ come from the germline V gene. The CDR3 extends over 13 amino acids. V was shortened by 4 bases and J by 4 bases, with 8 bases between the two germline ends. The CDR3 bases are TGTGCCAGCAGCTACGACAGAAATCAGCCCCAGCATTTT. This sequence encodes CASSYDRNQPQHF.

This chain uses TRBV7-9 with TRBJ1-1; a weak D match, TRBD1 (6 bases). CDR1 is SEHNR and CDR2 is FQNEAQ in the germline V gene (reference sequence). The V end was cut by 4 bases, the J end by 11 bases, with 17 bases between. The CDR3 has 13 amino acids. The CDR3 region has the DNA TGTGCCAGCAGCTCACTTCCGGGGGGCGCGGCTTTCTTT. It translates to CASSSLPGGAAFF.

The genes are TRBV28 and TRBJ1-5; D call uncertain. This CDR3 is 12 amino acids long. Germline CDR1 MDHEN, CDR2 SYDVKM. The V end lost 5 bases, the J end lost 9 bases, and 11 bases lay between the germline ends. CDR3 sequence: CASSLGAGPQHF. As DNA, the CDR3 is TGTGCCAGCAGTCTTGGCGCAGGGCCCCAGCATTTT.

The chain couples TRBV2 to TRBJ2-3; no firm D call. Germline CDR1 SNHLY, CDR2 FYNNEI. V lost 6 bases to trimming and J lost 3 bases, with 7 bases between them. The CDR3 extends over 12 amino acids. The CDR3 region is CASRQITDTQYF. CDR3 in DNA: TGTGCCAGCAGACAGATAACAGATACGCAGTATTTT.

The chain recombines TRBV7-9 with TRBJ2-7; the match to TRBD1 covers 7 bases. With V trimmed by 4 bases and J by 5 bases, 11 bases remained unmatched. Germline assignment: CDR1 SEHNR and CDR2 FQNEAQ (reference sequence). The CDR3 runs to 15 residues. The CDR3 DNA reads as TGTGCCAGCAGCTCGAGCGGACAGGCTCGCAACGAGCAGTACTTC. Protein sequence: CASSSSGQARNEQYF.